This T cell receptor (beta chain) was obtained from a study of shared clonotypes between healthy human individuals. Study as a whole: Every donor yielded three CD4 naive, three CD4 memory, two CD8 naive and one CD8 memory plate.

Method: immunoSEQ multiplex PCR; TCRdb's copy keeps in-frame clones and lacks some. The sample shows over a million clones, roughly 74% of them seen only once. Trimming left V 0 bases short and J 10 bases short, with 13 bases between. Germline V lookup: CDR1 LGHNA, CDR2 YNFKEQ. CDR3 length equals 14 residues. This receptor was obtained from a man aged 18 to 29 in good health. Some clones in this sample may be carry-over from other donors' samples. Sequences were obtained from memory CD4+ T cells from PBMCs. Stated subset: CD45RA-negative fraction. The chain employs TRBV4-2 and TRBJ2-1; perhaps TRBD2 as D (5 bases). CDR3 in amino acids: CASSQDRGNSEQFF. The CDR3 DNA reads TGTGCCAGCAGCCAAGATAGAGGGAATAGCGAGCAGTTCTTC.